The 16 T cell receptor beta chains below come from one sample, sequenced in a study of blood T cell repertoires in COVID-19. Libraries were prepared by immunoSEQ multiplex PCR; TCRdb keeps only in-frame clonotypes and omits some of them. The sample consists of about 180,000 clones, roughly three quarters of them appearing once. Sample: PBMCs or T cells enriched from blood (not recorded which). The receptor source for this set is a man between 60 and 75 years old who had been exposed to COVID-19.

The chain uses TRBV11-2 and TRBJ2-1, with a weak D call TRBD2 (6 bases). CDR3 length: 16 amino acids. V was trimmed by 0 bases and J by 6 bases, leaving 15 bases between them. Germline values: CDR1 SGHAT, CDR2 FQNNGV. CDR3 sequence: CASSLEIATGGNEQFF. The CDR3, as DNA: TGTGCCAGCAGCTTAGAAATTGCCACCGGGGGCAATGAGCAGTTCTTC.

This clone was counted a few times. V is TRBV24-1 and J is TRBJ2-3, with 8 bases matching TRBD1. The CDR3 is 15 amino acids. Germline-derived CDR1 and CDR2 are KGHDR and SFDVKD. V dropped 4 bases and J dropped 1; count of bases not matched to a gene: 3. The CDR3 DNA reads as TGTGCCACCAGTGAATCGGGACAGGGCACAGATACGCAGTATTTT. It translates to CATSESGQGTDTQYF.

The CDR3 here is CASSLDTNTGELFF. The CDR3, as DNA: TGCGCCAGCAGCTTGGACACGAACACCGGGGAGCTGTTTTTT. The chain recombines TRBV5-1 with TRBJ2-2, with D unresolved. The germline gives CDR1 SGHRS, CDR2 YFSETQ. The CDR3 loop spans 14 amino acids. V lost 0 bases and J lost 0, with 3 bases in between.

The CDR3 protein is CASRLVGQGKYEQYF. CDR3 nucleotide sequence: TGTGCCAGCAGGCTAGTGGGACAGGGGAAATACGAGCAGTACTTC. This chain uses TRBV11-2 with TRBJ2-7; 10 bases match TRBD1. The V segment lost 6 bases and the J segment 4 bases; nucleotides outside the gene matches: 9. In germline, CDR1 is SGHAT, CDR2 FQNNGV. This CDR3 has 15 amino acids.

The CDR3 reads CASSPRLAAYNEQFF. CDR3 coding DNA: TGTGCCAGCAGCCCCCGACTAGCGGCCTACAATGAGCAGTTCTTC. V and J are TRBV6-5 and TRBJ2-1; 9 positions agree with TRBD2. The ends lost 6 bases at V and 2 bases at J; junction bases unmatched: 5. Germline values: CDR1 MNHEY, CDR2 SVGAGI. This CDR3 has 15 amino acids.

J is TRBJ2-5 and V is TRBV5-1, with D possibly being TRBD2 (6 bases). Germline V CDR1 and CDR2: SGHRS, YFSETQ. Trimming removed 4 bases at V and 2 bases at J, with 12 bases between. The CDR3 length is 14 residues. As DNA, the CDR3 is TGCGCCAGCAGCGGGGCGGGACTTCAAGAGACCCAGTACTTC. Encoded protein: CASSGAGLQETQYF.

This chain uses TRBV7-2 with TRBJ2-5; tentative D call: TRBD2 (6 bases). The V gene lost 8 bases and the J gene lost 2 bases, with 15 bases spanning the gap. Germline values: CDR1 SGHTA, CDR2 FQGNSA. The CDR3 is 14 amino acids. The CDR3 loop is CASSPSANQETQYF. The CDR3 DNA sequence: TGTGCCAGCTCTCCTAGCGCTAATCAAGAGACCCAGTACTTC.

This sequence joins TRBV28 and TRBJ1-5; 8 bases are shared with TRBD1. Germline V gene sequence: CDR1 MDHEN, CDR2 SYDVKM. The CDR3 is made up of 15 amino acids. Trimming cost V 7 bases and J 6 bases; bases outside gene matches: 11. The CDR3 spells CASTLDRVTGQPQHF. The CDR3 DNA reads as TGTGCCAGCACCTTGGACAGGGTTACAGGTCAGCCCCAGCATTTT.

The rearrangement links TRBV19 to TRBJ1-5; 8 nucleotides align to TRBD1. Germline V gene data show CDR1 as LNHDA and CDR2 as SQIVND (reference sequence). V shed 8 bases and J 9 bases; nucleotides not matched to a gene: 24. The CDR3 has 18 residues. The CDR3 sequence is CASSALRGGQGEGWPQHF. The DNA for the CDR3 is TGTGCCAGTTCAGCCCTAAGGGGTGGACAGGGAGAAGGATGGCCCCAGCATTTT.

The chain is built from TRBV5-1 and TRBJ2-7, with unresolved D. Trimming left V 2 bases short and J 3 bases short, with 12 bases between. Germline values: CDR1 SGHRS, CDR2 YFSETQ. The CDR3 totals 14 residues. The CDR3: CASSLYEPIYEQYF. The DNA of the CDR3 is TGCGCCAGCAGCTTATACGAGCCTATCTACGAGCAGTACTTC.

This chain joins TRBV11-3 and TRBJ2-1, with 9 bases identical to TRBD1. From germline, CDR1 is SGHNT and CDR2 YENEEA. The CDR3 runs 13 residues. V shed 3 bases, J shed 8 bases, and the junction held 2 bases outside the gene matches. The CDR3 spells CASSLDRGHEQFF. DNA for the CDR3: TGTGCCAGCAGCTTGGACAGGGGCCATGAGCAGTTCTTC.

The V gene is TRBV7-9, the J gene TRBJ2-5; 7 bases align to TRBD1. With 3 bases clipped from V and 5 bases from J, the junction kept 12 bases outside the gene matches. The CDR3 has 16 residues. Germline V gene sequence: CDR1 SEHNR, CDR2 FQNEAQ (reference sequence). The CDR3 sequence: CASSLTTSRGLETQYF. Written as DNA, the CDR3 is TGTGCCAGCAGCTTGACCACTTCCAGGGGGTTGGAGACCCAGTACTTC.

The rearrangement uses TRBV19 and TRBJ2-1; TRBD2 agrees at 8 bases. Germline V gene sequence: CDR1 LNHDA, CDR2 SQIVND (reference sequence). This CDR3 spans 15 amino acids. V was pared by 9 bases and J by 2 bases, with 9 bases of the junction left unmatched. In nucleotides, the CDR3 is TGTGCCAGCGGGGGGAGCGGGAGTCCCTACAATGAGCAGTTCTTC. Its protein product is CASGGSGSPYNEQFF.

The chain couples TRBV30 to TRBJ1-6, with a tentative D call TRBD1 (5 bases). The germline V gene has CDR1 GTSNPN and CDR2 SVGIG (reference sequence). CDR3 length: 11 residues. Deletions cut 6 bases from V and 6 bases from J, with 6 bases between. This CDR3 reads CACGGNSPLHF. Here the CDR3 DNA reads TGTGCCTGCGGGGGTAATTCACCCCTCCACTTT.

The gene calls are TRBV29-1 and TRBJ2-1; 7 bases map to TRBD2. This CDR3 has 14 residues. CDR1 is SQVTM, CDR2 ANQGSEA, per germline. Losses at the gene ends were 5 bases for V and 0 bases for J; bases not matched to a gene: 4. CDR3 in amino acids: CSVLSGHSYNEQFF. The CDR3 DNA is TGCAGCGTTCTTAGCGGGCACTCCTACAATGAGCAGTTCTTC.

The CDR3 region is CASSLEQGSGNTIYF. In DNA form, the CDR3 reads TGTGCCAGCAGCTTAGAACAGGGTTCTGGAAACACCATATATTTT. The rearrangement uses TRBV11-3 and TRBJ1-3; TRBD1 is a possible D gene (6 bases). Per germline, CDR1 SGHNT and CDR2 YENEEA. Trimming shortened V by 0 bases and J by 1 base, and 7 bases separated the two germline ends. CDR3 length: 15 residues.